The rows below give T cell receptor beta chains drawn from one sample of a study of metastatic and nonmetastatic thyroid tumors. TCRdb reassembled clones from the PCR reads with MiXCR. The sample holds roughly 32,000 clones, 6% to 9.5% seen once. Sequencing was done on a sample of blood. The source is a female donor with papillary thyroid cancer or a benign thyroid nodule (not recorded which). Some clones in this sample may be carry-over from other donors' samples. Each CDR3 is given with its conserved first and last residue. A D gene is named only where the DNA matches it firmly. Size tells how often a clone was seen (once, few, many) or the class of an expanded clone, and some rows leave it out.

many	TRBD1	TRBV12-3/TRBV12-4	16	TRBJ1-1	TGTGCCAGCAGACCAAGAAGGAACAGGGGAAGAACTGAAGCTTTCTTT	CASRPRRNRGRTEAFF
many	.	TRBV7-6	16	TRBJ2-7	TGTGCCAGCAGCTTATTGGCGGCCCAAGAACTAGGGGAGCAGTACTTC	CASSLLAAQELGEQYF
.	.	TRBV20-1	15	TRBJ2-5	TGCAGTGCCACTACTCCTGGGACCTGGGGAGAGACCCAGTACTTC	CSATTPGTWGETQYF
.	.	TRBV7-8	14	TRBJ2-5	TGTGCCAGCAGCCGAATATTGAGGGGAGAGACCCAGTACTTC	CASSRILRGETQYF
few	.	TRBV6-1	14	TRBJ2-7	TGTACCAGTACCGAGGACTGGCCAGCAGGAGAGCAGTACTTC	CTSTEDWPAGEQYF
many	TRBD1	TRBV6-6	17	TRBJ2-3	TGTGCCAGCAGTTATACCGGGACAGGGCTTAGCACAGATACGCAGTATTTT	CASSYTGTGLSTDTQYF
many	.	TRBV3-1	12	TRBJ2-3	TGTGCCAGCAGCCAGAATGATGGGGAGCAGTATTTT	CASSQNDGEQYF
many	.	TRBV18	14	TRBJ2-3	TGTGCCAGCTCACCCAGGAGGAGCACAGATACGCAGTATTTT	CASSPRRSTDTQYF
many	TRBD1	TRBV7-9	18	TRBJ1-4	TGTGCCAGCAGCTCCCCGGACAGGGGGTTTCGGTCTAATGAAAAACTGTTTTTT	CASSSPDRGFRSNEKLFF
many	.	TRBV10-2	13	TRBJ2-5	TGCGCCAGCAGTCAGACGAGGATGGGGACCCAGTACTTC	CASSQTRMGTQYF
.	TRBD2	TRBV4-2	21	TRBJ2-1	TGTGCCAGCAGCCATTATGGAAGGGGGGGGACTAGCGGGGCCTCCTACAATGAGCAGTTCTTC	CASSHYGRGGTSGASYNEQFF
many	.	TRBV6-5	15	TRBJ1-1	TGTGCCAGCAGTTACTTTGGGGGAGGTGACACTGAAGCTTTCTTT	CASSYFGGGDTEAFF
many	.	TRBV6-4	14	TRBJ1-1	TGTGCCAGCAGTGACACTAACATGAACACTGAAGCTTTCTTT	CASSDTNMNTEAFF
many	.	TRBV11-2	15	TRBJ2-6	TGTGCCAGCAGCGCCCAGGGAGCCGGGGCCAACGTCCTGACTTTC	CASSAQGAGANVLTF
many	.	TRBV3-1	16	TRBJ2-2	TGTGCCAGCCGTAACGCAGGGGCCGGGAACACCGGGGAGCTGTTTTTT	CASRNAGAGNTGELFF
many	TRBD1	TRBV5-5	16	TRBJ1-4	TGTGCCAGCAGCTGGGGTGACAGGGGCACTAATGAAAAACTGTTTTTT	CASSWGDRGTNEKLFF
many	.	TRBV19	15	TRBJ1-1	TGTGCCAGTACCCCCCCGGGGAGGTCGAACACTGAAGCTTTCTTT	CASTPPGRSNTEAFF
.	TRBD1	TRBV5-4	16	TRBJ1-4	TGTGCCAGCAGCAGGGACAGGGGGAGTGCGAATGAAAAACTGTTTTTT	CASSRDRGSANEKLFF
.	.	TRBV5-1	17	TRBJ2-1	TGCGCCAGCAGCTTTCGTCCAGGGCTAGCTGGAACAGGTGAGCAGTTCTTC	CASSFRPGLAGTGEQFF
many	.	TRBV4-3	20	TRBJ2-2	TGCGCCAGCAGCCAATCTACGAGCAGGGGATTAAGGGGGAACACCGGGGAGCTGTTTTTT	CASSQSTSRGLRGNTGELFF
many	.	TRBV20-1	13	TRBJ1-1	TGCAGTGCCCCTGTTGGCTTTGACACTGAAGCTTTCTTT	CSAPVGFDTEAFF
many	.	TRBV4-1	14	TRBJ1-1	TGCGCCAGCAGCCAAGATGTAGTCGTGGCTGAAGCTTTCTTT	CASSQDVVVAEAFF
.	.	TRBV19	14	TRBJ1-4	TGTGCCAGTAGTATAAGGGACACCCATGGGAGTCTGTTTTTT	CASSIRDTHGSLFF
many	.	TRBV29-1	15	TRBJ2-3	TGCAGCGCATTACAGACCCCCGTGGGGGCAGATACGCAGTATTTT	CSALQTPVGADTQYF
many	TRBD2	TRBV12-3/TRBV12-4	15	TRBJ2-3	TGTGCCAGCAGTTTTGTAGCGGGATACACAGATACGCAGTATTTT	CASSFVAGYTDTQYF
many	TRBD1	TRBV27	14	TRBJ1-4	TGTGCCAGCAGTCCACGACAGGGAAGTGAAAAACTGTTTTTT	CASSPRQGSEKLFF
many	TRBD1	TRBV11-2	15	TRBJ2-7	TGTGCCAGCAGCTCGTCCGACAGGGCGGACTACGAGCAGTACTTC	CASSSSDRADYEQYF
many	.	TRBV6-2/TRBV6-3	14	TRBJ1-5	TGTGCCAGCAGTTACTCGGGGGTCCGGCAGCCCCAGCATTTT	CASSYSGVRQPQHF
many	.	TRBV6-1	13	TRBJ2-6	TGTGCCAGCAGGACCGTAGGGGCCAACGTCCTGACTTTC	CASRTVGANVLTF
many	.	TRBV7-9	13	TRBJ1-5	TGTGCCAGCAGCTTACAGGGTAATCAGCCCCAGCATTTT	CASSLQGNQPQHF
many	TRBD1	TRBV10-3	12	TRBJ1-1	TGTGCCATCAGTGGCTCAGGGGGGTGGGCTTTCTTT	CAISGSGGWAFF
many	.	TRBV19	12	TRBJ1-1	TGTGCCAGTAGTTACGTCGGCACTGAAGCTTTCTTT	CASSYVGTEAFF
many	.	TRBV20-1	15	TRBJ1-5	TGCAGTGCTAGAGAATCGTCTACGGGGGGACAGCCCCAGCATTTT	CSARESSTGGQPQHF
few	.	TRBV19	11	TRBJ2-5	TGTGCCAGTAGTGCCCGGATGGCCAAGTACTTC	CASSARMAKYF
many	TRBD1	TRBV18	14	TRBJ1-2	TGTGCCAGCTCACCTCCGGACAGGGGTGATGGCTACACCTTC	CASSPPDRGDGYTF